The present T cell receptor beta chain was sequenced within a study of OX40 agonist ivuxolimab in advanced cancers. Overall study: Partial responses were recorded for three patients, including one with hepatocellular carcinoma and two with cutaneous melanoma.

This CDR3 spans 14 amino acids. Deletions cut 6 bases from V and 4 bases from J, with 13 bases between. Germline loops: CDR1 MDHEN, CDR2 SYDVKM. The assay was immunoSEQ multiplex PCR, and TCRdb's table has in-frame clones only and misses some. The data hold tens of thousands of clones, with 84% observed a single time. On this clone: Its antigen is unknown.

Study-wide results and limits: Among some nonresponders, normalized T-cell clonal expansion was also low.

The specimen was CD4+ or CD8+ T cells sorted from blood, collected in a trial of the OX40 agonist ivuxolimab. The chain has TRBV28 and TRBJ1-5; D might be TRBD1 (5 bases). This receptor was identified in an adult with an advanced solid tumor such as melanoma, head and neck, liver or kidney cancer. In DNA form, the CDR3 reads TGTGCCAGCAGATTACAGGCGCCAAATCAGCCCCAGCATTTT. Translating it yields CASRLQAPNQPQHF.